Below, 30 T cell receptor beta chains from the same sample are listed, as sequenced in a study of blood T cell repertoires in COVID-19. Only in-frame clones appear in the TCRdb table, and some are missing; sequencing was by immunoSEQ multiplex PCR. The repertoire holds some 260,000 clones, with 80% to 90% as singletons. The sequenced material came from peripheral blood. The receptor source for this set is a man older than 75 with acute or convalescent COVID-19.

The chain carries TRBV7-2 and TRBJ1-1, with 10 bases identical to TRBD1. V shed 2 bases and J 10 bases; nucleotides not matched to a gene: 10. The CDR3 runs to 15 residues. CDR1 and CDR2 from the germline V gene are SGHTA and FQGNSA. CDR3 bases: TGTGCCAGCAGCTTAAAGCAGGGGACAGGGGAATTAGCTTTCTTT. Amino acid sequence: CASSLKQGTGELAFF. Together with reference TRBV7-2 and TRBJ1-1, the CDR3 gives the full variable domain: GAGVSQSPSNKVTEKGKDVELRCDPISGHTALYWYRQSLGQGLEFLIYFQGNSAPDKSGLPSDRFSAERTGGSVSTLTIQRTQQEDSAVYLCASSLKQGTGELAFFGQGTRLTVV.

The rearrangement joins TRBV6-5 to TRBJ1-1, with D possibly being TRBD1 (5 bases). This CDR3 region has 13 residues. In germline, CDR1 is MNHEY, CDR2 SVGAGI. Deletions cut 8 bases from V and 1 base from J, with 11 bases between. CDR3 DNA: TGTGCCAGCCGTCCAAGGGGGAACACTGAAGCTTTCTTT. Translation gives CASRPRGNTEAFF.

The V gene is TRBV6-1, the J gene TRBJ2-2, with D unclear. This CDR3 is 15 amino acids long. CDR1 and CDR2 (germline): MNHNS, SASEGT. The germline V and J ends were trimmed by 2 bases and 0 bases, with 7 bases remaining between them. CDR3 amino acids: CASSELAANTGELFF. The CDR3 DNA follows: TGTGCCAGCAGTGAACTGGCAGCGAACACCGGGGAGCTGTTTTTT.

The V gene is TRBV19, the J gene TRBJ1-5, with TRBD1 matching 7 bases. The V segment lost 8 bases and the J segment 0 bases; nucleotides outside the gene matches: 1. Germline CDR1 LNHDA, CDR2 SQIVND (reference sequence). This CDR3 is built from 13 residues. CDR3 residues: CASGQDSNQPQHF. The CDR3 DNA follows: TGTGCCAGTGGACAGGATAGCAATCAGCCCCAGCATTTT.

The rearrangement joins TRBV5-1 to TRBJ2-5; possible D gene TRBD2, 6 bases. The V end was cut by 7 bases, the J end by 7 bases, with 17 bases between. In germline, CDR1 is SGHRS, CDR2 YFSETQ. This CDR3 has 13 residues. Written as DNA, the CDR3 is TGCGCCAGCGGGGACTCCCCCGAGAGGACCCAGTACTTC. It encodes CASGDSPERTQYF. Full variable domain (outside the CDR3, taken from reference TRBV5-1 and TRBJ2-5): KAGVTQTPRYLIKTRGQQVTLSCSPISGHRSVSWYQQTPGQGLQFLFEYFSETQRNKGNFPGRFSGRQFSNSRSEMNVSTLELGDSALYLCASGDSPERTQYFGPGTRLLVL.

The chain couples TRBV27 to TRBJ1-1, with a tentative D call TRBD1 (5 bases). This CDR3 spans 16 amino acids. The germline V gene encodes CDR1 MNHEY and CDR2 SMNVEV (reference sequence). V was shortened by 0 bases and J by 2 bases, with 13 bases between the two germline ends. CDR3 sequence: CASSLSGTGGNTEAFF. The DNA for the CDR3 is TGTGCCAGCAGTTTATCTGGGACGGGGGGAAACACTGAAGCTTTCTTT.

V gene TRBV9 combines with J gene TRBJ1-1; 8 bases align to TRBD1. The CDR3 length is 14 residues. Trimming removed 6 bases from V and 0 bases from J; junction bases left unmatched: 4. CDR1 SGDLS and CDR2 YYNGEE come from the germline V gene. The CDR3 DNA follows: TGTGCCAGCAACCAGGGGGCACTGAACACTGAAGCTTTCTTT. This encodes CASNQGALNTEAFF. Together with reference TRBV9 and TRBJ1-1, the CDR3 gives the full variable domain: DSGVTQTPKHLITATGQRVTLRCSPRSGDLSVYWYQQSLDQGLQFLIQYYNGEERAKGNILERFSAQQFPDLHSELNLSSLELGDSALYFCASNQGALNTEAFFGQGTRLTVV.

This CDR3 reads CASSWGGQGQTGELFF. The CDR3 bases are TGCGCCAGCAGCTGGGGAGGACAGGGCCAAACCGGGGAGCTGTTTTTT. This sequence joins TRBV5-1 and TRBJ2-2; 8 bases fit TRBD1. The CDR3 sequence is 16 residues long. J was trimmed by 5 bases and V by 3 bases; bases with no gene match: 9. In germline, CDR1 is SGHRS, CDR2 YFSETQ.

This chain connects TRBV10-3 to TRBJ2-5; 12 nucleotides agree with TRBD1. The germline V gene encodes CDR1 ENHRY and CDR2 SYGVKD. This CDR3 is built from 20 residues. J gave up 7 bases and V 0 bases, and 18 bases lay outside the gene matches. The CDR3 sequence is CAISESRGQGADPLGGTQYF. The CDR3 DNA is TGTGCCATCAGTGAGTCGAGGGGACAGGGGGCTGACCCGCTGGGAGGGACCCAGTACTTC.

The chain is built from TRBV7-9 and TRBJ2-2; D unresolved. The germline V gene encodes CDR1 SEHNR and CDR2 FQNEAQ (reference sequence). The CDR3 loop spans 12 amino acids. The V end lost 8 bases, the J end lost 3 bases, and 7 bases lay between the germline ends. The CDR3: CASQFDTGELFF. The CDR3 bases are TGTGCCAGCCAGTTTGACACCGGGGAGCTGTTTTTT. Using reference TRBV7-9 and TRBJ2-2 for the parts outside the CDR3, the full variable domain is DTGVSQNPRHKITKRGQNVTFRCDPISEHNRLYWYRQTLGQGPEFLTYFQNEAQLEKSRLLSDRFSAERPKGSFSTLEIQRTEQGDSAMYLCASQFDTGELFFGEGSRLTVL.

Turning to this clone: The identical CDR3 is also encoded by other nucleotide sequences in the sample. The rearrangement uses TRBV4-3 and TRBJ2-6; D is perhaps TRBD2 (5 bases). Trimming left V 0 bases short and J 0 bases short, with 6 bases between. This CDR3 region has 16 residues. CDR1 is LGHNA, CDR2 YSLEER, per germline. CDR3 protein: CASSQDRGSGANVLTF. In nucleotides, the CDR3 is TGCGCCAGCAGCCAAGATCGGGGCTCTGGGGCCAACGTCCTGACTTTC.

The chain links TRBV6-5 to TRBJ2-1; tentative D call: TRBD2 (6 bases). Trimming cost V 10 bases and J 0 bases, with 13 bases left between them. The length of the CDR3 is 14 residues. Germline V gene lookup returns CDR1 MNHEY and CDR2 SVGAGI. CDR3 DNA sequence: TGTGCCACTGCGACCGGGAGCTCCTACAATGAGCAGTTCTTC. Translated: CATATGSSYNEQFF.

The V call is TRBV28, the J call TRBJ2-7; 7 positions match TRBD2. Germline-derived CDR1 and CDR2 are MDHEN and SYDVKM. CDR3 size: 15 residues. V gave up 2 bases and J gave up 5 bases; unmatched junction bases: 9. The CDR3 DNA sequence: TGTGCCAGCAGTTTACCGGCTAGCGGACGGGACGAGCAGTACTTC. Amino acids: CASSLPASGRDEQYF. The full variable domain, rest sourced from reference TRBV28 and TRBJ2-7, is DVKVTQSSRYLVKRTGEKVFLECVQDMDHENMFWYRQDPGLGLRLIYFSYDVKMKEKGDIPEGYSVSREKKERFSLILESASTNQTSMYLCASSLPASGRDEQYFGPGTRLTVT.

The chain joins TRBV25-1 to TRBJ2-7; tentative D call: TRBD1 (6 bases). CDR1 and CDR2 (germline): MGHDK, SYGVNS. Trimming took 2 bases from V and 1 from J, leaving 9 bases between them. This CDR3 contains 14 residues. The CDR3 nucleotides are TGTGCCAGCAGTGAAACAGGGCTGTCCTACGAGCAGTACTTC. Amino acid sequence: CASSETGLSYEQYF.

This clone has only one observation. The CDR3 loop is CASGLTSGGGETQYF. CDR3 DNA sequence: TGTGCCAGCGGCCTAACTAGCGGGGGCGGGGAGACCCAGTACTTC. The chain has TRBV9 and TRBJ2-5; TRBD2 aligns across 11 bases. CDR3 size: 15 residues. Trimming at V came to 7 bases and at J to 5 bases, leaving 10 bases not matched to a gene. Germline V CDR1 and CDR2: SGDLS, YYNGEE. Using reference TRBV9 and TRBJ2-5 for the parts outside the CDR3, the full variable domain is DSGVTQTPKHLITATGQRVTLRCSPRSGDLSVYWYQQSLDQGLQFLIQYYNGEERAKGNILERFSAQQFPDLHSELNLSSLELGDSALYFCASGLTSGGGETQYFGPGTRLLVL.

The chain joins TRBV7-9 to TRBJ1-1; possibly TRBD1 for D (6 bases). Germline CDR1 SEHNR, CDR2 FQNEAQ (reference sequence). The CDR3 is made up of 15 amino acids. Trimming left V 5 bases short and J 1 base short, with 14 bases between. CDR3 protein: CASSDPQGPNTEAFF. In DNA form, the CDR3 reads TGTGCCAGCAGCGATCCACAGGGACCGAACACTGAAGCTTTCTTT. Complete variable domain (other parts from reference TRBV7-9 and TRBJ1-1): DTGVSQNPRHKITKRGQNVTFRCDPISEHNRLYWYRQTLGQGPEFLTYFQNEAQLEKSRLLSDRFSAERPKGSFSTLEIQRTEQGDSAMYLCASSDPQGPNTEAFFGQGTRLTVV.

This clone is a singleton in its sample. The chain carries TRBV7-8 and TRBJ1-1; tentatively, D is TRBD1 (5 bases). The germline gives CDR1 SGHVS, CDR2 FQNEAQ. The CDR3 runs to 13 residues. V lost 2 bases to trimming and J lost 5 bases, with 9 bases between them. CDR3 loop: CASSLSRGTEAFF. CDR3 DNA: TGTGCCAGCAGCTTATCTAGGGGTACTGAAGCTTTCTTT.

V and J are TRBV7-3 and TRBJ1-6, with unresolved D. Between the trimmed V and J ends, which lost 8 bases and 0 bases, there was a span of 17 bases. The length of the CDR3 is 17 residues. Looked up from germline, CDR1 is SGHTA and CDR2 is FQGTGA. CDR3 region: CASPRREQSSYNSPLHF. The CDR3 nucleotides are TGTGCCAGCCCCCGGAGGGAGCAGAGCTCCTATAATTCACCCCTCCACTTT.

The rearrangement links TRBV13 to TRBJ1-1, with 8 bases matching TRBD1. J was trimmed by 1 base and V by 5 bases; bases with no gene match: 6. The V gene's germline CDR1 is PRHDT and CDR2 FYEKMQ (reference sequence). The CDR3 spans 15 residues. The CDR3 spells CASSTAGTGNTEAFF. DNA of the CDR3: TGTGCCAGCAGCACCGCCGGGACAGGGAACACTGAAGCTTTCTTT.

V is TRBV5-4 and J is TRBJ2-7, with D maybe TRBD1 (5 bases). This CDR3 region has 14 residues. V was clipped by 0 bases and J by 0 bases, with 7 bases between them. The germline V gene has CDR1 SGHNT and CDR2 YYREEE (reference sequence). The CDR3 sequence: CASSLVRDSYEQYF. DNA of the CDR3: TGTGCCAGCAGCTTGGTCAGGGACTCCTACGAGCAGTACTTC.

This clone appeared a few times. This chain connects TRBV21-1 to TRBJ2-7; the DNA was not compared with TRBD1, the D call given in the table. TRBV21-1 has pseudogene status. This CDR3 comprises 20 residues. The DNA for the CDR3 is TGTGCCAGCAGCAGCCCGGGCCAAGTTGACAGGGGGCGTCGGCGATTCGAGCAGTACTTC. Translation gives CASSSPGQVDRGRRRFEQYF.

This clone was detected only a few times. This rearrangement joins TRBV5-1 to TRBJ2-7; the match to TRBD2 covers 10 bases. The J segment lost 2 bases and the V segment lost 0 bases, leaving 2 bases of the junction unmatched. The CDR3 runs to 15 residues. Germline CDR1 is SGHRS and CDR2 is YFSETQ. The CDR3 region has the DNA TGCGCCAGCAGCTTGGGGACTAGCGGCACCTACGAGCAGTACTTC. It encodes CASSLGTSGTYEQYF.

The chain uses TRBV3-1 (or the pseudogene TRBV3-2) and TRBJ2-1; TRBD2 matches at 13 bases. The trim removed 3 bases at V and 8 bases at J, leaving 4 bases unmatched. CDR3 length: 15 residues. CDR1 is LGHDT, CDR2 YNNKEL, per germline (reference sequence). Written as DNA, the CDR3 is TGTGCCAGCAGCCACGGGACTAGCGGGATCCATGAGCAGTTCTTC. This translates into CASSHGTSGIHEQFF.

In DNA, the CDR3 is TGTGCCAGTAGTCAGGACAGGGGGCCGGGGGGCAGCACAGATACGCAGTATTTT. It encodes CASSQDRGPGGSTDTQYF. V and J are TRBV19 and TRBJ2-3, with TRBD1 identical over 11 bases. CDR3 length equals 18 residues. The junction had 10 bases not matched to a gene; V was cut back by 5 bases and J by 0 bases. Germline-derived CDR1 and CDR2 are LNHDA and SQIVND (reference sequence).

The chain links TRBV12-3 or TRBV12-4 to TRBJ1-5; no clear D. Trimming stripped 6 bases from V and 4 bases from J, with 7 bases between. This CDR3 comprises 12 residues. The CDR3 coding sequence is TGTGCCAGCAGGATGCGGAATCAGCCCCAGCATTTT. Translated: CASRMRNQPQHF.

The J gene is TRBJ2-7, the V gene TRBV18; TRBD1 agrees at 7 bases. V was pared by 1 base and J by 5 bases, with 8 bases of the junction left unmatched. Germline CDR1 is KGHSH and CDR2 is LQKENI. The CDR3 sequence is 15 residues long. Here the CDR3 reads CASSPLRTGSHEQYF. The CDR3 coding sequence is TGTGCCAGCTCACCACTCCGGACAGGATCGCACGAGCAGTACTTC. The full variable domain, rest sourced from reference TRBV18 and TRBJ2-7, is NAGVMQNPRHLVRRRGQEARLRCSPMKGHSHVYWYRQLPEEGLKFMVYLQKENIIDESGMPKERFSAEFPKEGPSILRIQQVVRGDSAAYFCASSPLRTGSHEQYFGPGTRLTVT.

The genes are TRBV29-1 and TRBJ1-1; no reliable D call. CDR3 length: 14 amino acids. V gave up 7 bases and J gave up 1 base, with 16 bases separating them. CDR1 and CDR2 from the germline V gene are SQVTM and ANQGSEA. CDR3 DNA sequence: TGCAGCGCACCTGTGAGTACGGGGAACACTGAAGCTTTCTTT. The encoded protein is CSAPVSTGNTEAFF.

The CDR3 loop reads CASRERSDRSSYEQYF. Here the CDR3 DNA reads TGTGCCAGCAGGGAAAGGTCGGACAGGAGCTCCTACGAGCAGTACTTC. The V gene is TRBV6-1, the J gene TRBJ2-7, with TRBD1 matching over 7 bases. V shed 6 bases and J 0 bases; nucleotides not matched to a gene: 11. The germline V gene encodes CDR1 MNHNS and CDR2 SASEGT. This CDR3 region has 16 residues.

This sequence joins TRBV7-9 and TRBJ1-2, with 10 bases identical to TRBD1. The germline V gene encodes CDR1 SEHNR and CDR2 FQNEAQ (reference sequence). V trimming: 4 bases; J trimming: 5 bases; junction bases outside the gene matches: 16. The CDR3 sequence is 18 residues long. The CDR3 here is CASSSRDRGPRGLYGYTF. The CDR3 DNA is TGTGCCAGCAGCTCCCGGGACAGGGGCCCGAGGGGCCTGTATGGCTACACCTTC.

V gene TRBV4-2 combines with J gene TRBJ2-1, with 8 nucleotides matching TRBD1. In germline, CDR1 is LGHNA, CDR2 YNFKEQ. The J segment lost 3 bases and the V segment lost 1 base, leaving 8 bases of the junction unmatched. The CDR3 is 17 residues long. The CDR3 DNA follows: TGTGCCAGCAGCCAAGGGCAGGCCAGGGGGCTCTACAATGAGCAGTTCTTC. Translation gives CASSQGQARGLYNEQFF.